This T cell receptor beta chain derives from a study of blood T cell repertoires in COVID-19. Background on the study: COVID-19 samples, acute and convalescent, were from the United States, Italy and Spain. In each case, the material was cDNA or gDNA derived from T cells, B-cell-depleted T cells, or PBMCs.

In the original processing: Nucleated cell number was recorded as an estimate derived from reference gene primer amplification. The table came from immunoSEQ multiplex PCR; TCRdb's copy has only in-frame clones and leaves some out. V and J calls and clone size come straight from that table; D and trimming were deduced from the DNA. This sample carries 90,000 to 150,000 clones, 85% to 90% of them seen once, and the ten largest clones take approximately 8%. The CDR3 consists of 15 residues. Germline V gives CDR1 LNHNV, CDR2 YYDKDF (reference sequence). Trimming at V came to 1 base and at J to 7 bases, leaving 8 bases not matched to a gene.

The TCR sequence derives from a man in his 70s who had recovered from COVID-19. Material: peripheral blood. V and J are TRBV15 and TRBJ1-1, with TRBD1 identical over 8 bases. CDR3 residues: CATSRGQGAGVEAFF. In nucleotides, the CDR3 is TGTGCCACCAGCAGAGGGCAGGGGGCAGGAGTTGAAGCTTTCTTT. Variable domain in full (rest from reference TRBV15 and TRBJ1-1): DAMVIQNPRYQVTQFGKPVTLSCSQTLNHNVMYWYQQKSSQAPKLLFHYYDKDFNNEADTPDNFQSRRPNTSFCFLDIRSPGLGDTAMYLCATSRGQGAGVEAFFGQGTRLTVV.